Listed below are T cell receptor beta chains from one sample, sequenced in a study of response to subunit inactivated influenza vaccine. TCRdb reprocessed the RT-PCR reads via MiXCR and lists one record per CDR3 protein. This sample yields 860,000 or so distinct CDR3 sequences, of which around 20% are seen a single time; around 9.6% belongs to the top ten. The sample was PBMCs from blood, taken roughly 5 days after vaccination. The receptors come from a man in his forties or fifties who received an inactivated influenza vaccine. CDR3s include the opening cysteine and the closing phenylalanine or tryptophan. A D gene is named only where the DNA matches it firmly. Expanded clones get a size class; other rows say once, few or many, or leave the size out.

cdr3_nt	cdr3_aa	clone_size	v_call	j_call	d_call
TGTGCCAGCAGCTTCGGTCCCGCCGAAAAACTGTTTTTT	CASSFGPAEKLFF	NA	TRBV11-2	TRBJ1-4	NA
TGTGCCATCAGTGAGGTCACCTCTAACTATGGCTACACCTTC	CAISEVTSNYGYTF	NA	TRBV10-3	TRBJ1-2	NA
TGTGCCAGCAGGTCTAGCAGCCTGATCATGGATGAGCAGTTCTTC	CASRSSSLIMDEQFF	NA	TRBV6-1	TRBJ2-1	NA
TGTGCCAGCAGTAAAGACAGCTATGGCTACACCTTC	CASSKDSYGYTF	many	TRBV7-9	TRBJ1-2	NA
TGCAGTGCTAGAGATGGAATTCGCCTTGGCTACACCTTC	CSARDGIRLGYTF	few	TRBV20-1	TRBJ1-2	NA
TGCGCCAGCAGCTGGGACATATCCTACGAGCAGTACTTC	CASSWDISYEQYF	NA	TRBV5-1	TRBJ2-7	NA
TGCAGTGCTAGTGGCAGGGACGCCCGGGAGACCCAGTACTTC	CSASGRDARETQYF	few	TRBV20-1	TRBJ2-5	NA
TGCAGTGCTAGTTCCGGGACTAGCGGGACCCCGGCGGATACGCAGTATTTT	CSASSGTSGTPADTQYF	NA	TRBV20-1	TRBJ2-3	TRBD2
TGTGCTAGCAGCCTTCGACAGACCCACGAGCAGTACTTC	CASSLRQTHEQYF	NA	TRBV7-7	TRBJ2-7	NA
TGTGCCAGCAGCCCGGGACAGGGGGTCAACAATGAGCAGTTCTTC	CASSPGQGVNNEQFF	few	TRBV6-2/TRBV6-3	TRBJ2-1	TRBD1
TGCGCCAGCAGCTCCTGGACAGGGGGTTACACTGAAGCTTTCTTT	CASSSWTGGYTEAFF	many	TRBV5-1	TRBJ1-1	TRBD1
TGTGCCAGCAGTGCAGTCGGTAGCAATCAGCCCCAGCATTTT	CASSAVGSNQPQHF	NA	TRBV2	TRBJ1-5	NA
TGCGCCAGCAGCTCAGGACAGGGGAGTAACACCATATATTTT	CASSSGQGSNTIYF	NA	TRBV5-1	TRBJ1-3	TRBD1
TGTGCCAGCAGCCAAGAACAGTCAAATTCACCCCTCCACTTT	CASSQEQSNSPLHF	NA	TRBV4-2	TRBJ1-6	NA
TGCAGTGCTACGGACAGGGGGCCCTATAATACGCAGTATTTT	CSATDRGPYNTQYF	NA	TRBV20-1	TRBJ2-3	TRBD1
TGCAGTGCTAGAGATTCCAGCGGGAGGTCCTACAATGAGCAGTTCTTC	CSARDSSGRSYNEQFF	few	TRBV20-1	TRBJ2-1	TRBD2
TGTGCCAGCAGTGATGGCAGGGCGGATCACGAGCAGTACTTC	CASSDGRADHEQYF	NA	TRBV2	TRBJ2-7	NA
TGCGCCAGCAGCGCTGGGACCAGGGAGACCCAGTACTTC	CASSAGTRETQYF	NA	TRBV5-1	TRBJ2-5	NA
TGCGCCAGCAGCTCATTGACAAGTCCGGAGGAGCAGTACTTC	CASSSLTSPEEQYF	NA	TRBV5-1	TRBJ2-7	NA
TGTGCCACCAGTGACGGGCAGGTATACACCGGGGAGCTGTTTTTT	CATSDGQVYTGELFF	NA	TRBV24-1	TRBJ2-2	NA
TGTGCCACCAGCAGAGCTCTAGCGGGGGTCTTGGGTGAGCAGTTCTTC	CATSRALAGVLGEQFF	NA	TRBV15	TRBJ2-1	TRBD2
TGTGCCAGCAGCGCCTTAACTAGCGGGATTGGTGAGCAGTTCTTC	CASSALTSGIGEQFF	few	TRBV11-2	TRBJ2-1	TRBD2
TGCGCCAGCAGTGAGAGGGGCACAGATACGCAGTATTTT	CASSERGTDTQYF	NA	TRBV10-2	TRBJ2-3	NA
TGTGCCAGCAGCTTAGGGGCAGGGATGAACACTGAAGCTTTCTTT	CASSLGAGMNTEAFF	few	TRBV7-2	TRBJ1-1	NA
TGTGCCAGCAGCTTAGTGGCAGGGGGCCTGGGCGAGCAGTACTTC	CASSLVAGGLGEQYF	NA	TRBV7-6	TRBJ2-7	TRBD1
TGCGCCAGCAGCCTCCGACAGGAATCCTACGAGCAGTACTTC	CASSLRQESYEQYF	NA	TRBV5-1	TRBJ2-7	NA
TGTGCCAGCAGCCTCCGGATCTCCCACCAAGAGACCCAGTACTTC	CASSLRISHQETQYF	few	TRBV7-2	TRBJ2-5	NA
TGCGCCAGCAGCTTGGAAGGGAATAGCAATCAGCCCCAGCATTTT	CASSLEGNSNQPQHF	NA	TRBV5-1	TRBJ1-5	NA
TGCAGTGCTAGGGCGGTCCAGACAGCGAACTATGGCTACACCTTC	CSARAVQTANYGYTF	NA	TRBV20-1	TRBJ1-2	NA
TGTGCCAGCAGTTTATTAGCGGAAAGCTCCTACAATGAGCAGTTCTTC	CASSLLAESSYNEQFF	NA	TRBV28	TRBJ2-1	NA
TGTGCCAGCGCGACTCCCCGCAAGGGGGGTGAGCAGTTCTTC	CASATPRKGGEQFF	many	TRBV27	TRBJ2-1	NA
TGTGCCAGCAGCCAAGCGGGAGCGGTACAATCGATGGAGCAGTTCTTC	CASSQAGAVQSMEQFF	NA	TRBV4-2	TRBJ2-1	NA
TGTGCCAGCGGCTACCGGGACAGCTACACCGGGGAGCTGTTTTTT	CASGYRDSYTGELFF	NA	TRBV6-5	TRBJ2-2	TRBD1